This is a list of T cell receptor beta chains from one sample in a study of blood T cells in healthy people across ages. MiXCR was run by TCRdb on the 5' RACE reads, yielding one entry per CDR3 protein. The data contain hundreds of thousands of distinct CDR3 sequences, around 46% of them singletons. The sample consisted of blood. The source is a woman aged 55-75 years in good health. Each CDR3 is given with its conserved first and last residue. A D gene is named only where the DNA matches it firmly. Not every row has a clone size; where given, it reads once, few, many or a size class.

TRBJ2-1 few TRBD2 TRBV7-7 CASSLGYLAGGHNEQFF TGTGCTAGCAGCTTAGGATACCTAGCGGGAGGGCACAATGAGCAGTTCTTC
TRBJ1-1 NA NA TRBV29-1 CSVGVTRRMNTEAFF TGCAGCGTTGGGGTCACTAGAAGGATGAACACTGAAGCTTTCTTT
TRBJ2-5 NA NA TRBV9 CTSSGTGSSQGTQYF TGTACCAGCAGCGGGACAGGAAGTTCCCAAGGGACCCAGTACTTC
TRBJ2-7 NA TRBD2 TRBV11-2 CASSLAVSGGLEQYF TGTGCCAGCAGCTTAGCTGTTAGCGGGGGCCTCGAGCAGTACTTC
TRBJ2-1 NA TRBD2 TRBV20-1 CSALELAPEDEQFF TGCAGTGCTCTCGAACTAGCGCCGGAGGATGAGCAGTTCTTC
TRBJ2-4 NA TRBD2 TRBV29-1 CSVEDSAGGPLGKNIQYF TGCAGCGTTGAAGATAGCGCGGGAGGGCCCTTAGGCAAAAACATTCAGTACTTC
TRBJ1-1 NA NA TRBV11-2 CASSLDSTLNTEAFF TGTGCCAGCAGCTTAGATTCGACTCTGAACACTGAAGCTTTCTTT
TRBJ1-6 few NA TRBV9 CASSVGGLANSPLHF TGTGCCAGCAGCGTAGGGGGACTGGCCAATTCACCCCTCCACTTT
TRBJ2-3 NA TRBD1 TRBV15 CATSRDQGAMTDTQYF TGTGCCACCAGCAGGGATCAGGGGGCGATGACAGATACGCAGTATTTT
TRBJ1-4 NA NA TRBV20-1 CSASRPRGEKLFF TGCAGTGCTAGCCGACCCCGGGGTGAAAAACTGTTTTTT
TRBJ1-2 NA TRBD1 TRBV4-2 CASSPSGTGRYTF TGTGCCAGCAGCCCGAGCGGGACAGGGAGGTACACCTTC
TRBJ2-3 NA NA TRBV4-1 CASSQSIDTQYF TGCGCCAGCAGCCAGAGTATAGATACACAGTATTTT
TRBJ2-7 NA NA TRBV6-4 CASSDSAGTYNEQYF TGTGCCAGCAGTGACTCGGCGGGGACCTACAATGAGCAGTACTTC
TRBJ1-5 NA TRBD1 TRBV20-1 CSAVRTGGGQPQHF TGCAGTGCCGTTCGGACAGGAGGAGGTCAGCCCCAGCATTTT
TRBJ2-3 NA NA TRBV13 CTSSRRGDTQYF TGTACCAGCAGCCGCAGGGGAGATACGCAGTATTTT
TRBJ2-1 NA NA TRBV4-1 CASSQDSPGDEQFF TGCGCCAGCAGCCAAGACTCCCCTGGGGATGAGCAGTTCTTC
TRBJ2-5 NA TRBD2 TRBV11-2 CASSLGSGLRLAGGGPDKQYF TGTGCCAGCAGCTTAGGGTCGGGTCTGAGGCTAGCGGGAGGGGGCCCCGACAAGCAGTACTTC